The 10 T cell receptor beta chains given below trace back to one sample, sequenced in a study of cytomegalovirus exposure and HLA in healthy donors. Primers included in the PCR were 60 Vbeta and 13 Jbeta primers. TCRdb's table, derived via immunoSEQ multiplex PCR, lists solely in-frame clones and lacks some. The table shows some 190,000 clones, with 82% occurring only once. The sample comprised PBMCs. The origin of the receptors is a man aged 40-55 years in good health and CMV-seronegative.

The chain has TRBV7-2 and TRBJ2-1, with 7 bases fitting TRBD1. V was clipped by 7 bases and J by 2 bases; unmatched bases: 5. Germline V gene lookup returns CDR1 SGHTA and CDR2 FQGNSA. The length of the CDR3 is 14 residues. The CDR3 DNA reads as TGTGCCAGCACCCCTCAGGGGGCCTACAATGAGCAGTTCTTC. Its protein product is CASTPQGAYNEQFF.

The CDR3 here is CASSLVDREWGEQFF. CDR3 nucleotides: TGTGCCAGCAGCTTGGTGGACAGGGAGTGGGGTGAGCAGTTCTTC. This chain links TRBV7-9 with TRBJ2-1; 8 positions match TRBD1. CDR1 is SEHNR, CDR2 FQNEAQ, per germline (reference sequence). The CDR3 length is 15 residues. Trimming removed 3 bases from V and 9 bases from J; junction bases left unmatched: 10.

The V gene is TRBV27, the J gene TRBJ2-3, with D possibly matching TRBD1 (8 bases). Germline V gene sequence: CDR1 MNHEY, CDR2 SMNVEV (reference sequence). This CDR3 comprises 17 residues. The ends were cut back, 4 bases at V and 2 bases at J, with 19 bases in the middle. The CDR3 sequence is CASSSLTGGAFTDTQYF. The CDR3 bases are TGTGCCAGCAGTTCCCTCACAGGGGGGGCCTTCACAGATACGCAGTATTTT.

The rearrangement joins TRBV6-1 to TRBJ1-5; 7 bases align to TRBD1. This CDR3 region has 14 residues. Germline V gene data show CDR1 as MNHNS and CDR2 as SASEGT. V shed 10 bases, J shed 3 bases, and the junction held 9 bases outside the gene matches. Written as DNA, the CDR3 is TGTGCCACCAGGGGGAGACAGGACAATCAGCCCCAGCATTTT. Translation: CATRGRQDNQPQHF.

The chain uses TRBV7-2 and TRBJ1-6; TRBD1 aligns across 7 bases. The V gene's germline CDR1 is SGHTA and CDR2 FQGNSA. The CDR3 contains 13 residues. V lost 5 bases, J lost 11 bases, and 6 bases stayed unmatched. The CDR3: CASSEGGIPPLHF. The CDR3 nucleotides are TGTGCCAGCAGCGAAGGGGGCATTCCACCCCTCCACTTT.

The chain recombines TRBV14 with TRBJ2-1; weak D call: TRBD1 (6 bases). Per the germline V gene, CDR1 is SGHDN and CDR2 is FVKESK. V was trimmed by 0 bases and J by 9 bases, leaving 15 bases between them. The length of the CDR3 is 15 residues. In DNA form, the CDR3 reads TGTGCCAGCAGCCAAGACGAAGGGGGAAGAGGTGAGCAGTTCTTC. Protein product: CASSQDEGGRGEQFF.

CDR3 sequence (DNA): TGCGCCAGCAGCTTTACAGGGGGCGCGGACGGGGAGCTGTTTTTT. Its protein product is CASSFTGGADGELFF. The rearrangement joins TRBV5-1 to TRBJ2-2; 9 nucleotides agree with TRBD1. Germline-derived CDR1 and CDR2 are SGHRS and YFSETQ. This CDR3 spans 15 amino acids. J was trimmed by 7 bases and V by 2 bases; bases with no gene match: 6.

The rearrangement joins TRBV7-2 to TRBJ1-2; TRBD1 is a possible D gene (6 bases). The CDR3 length is 15 residues. Germline CDR1 SGHTA, CDR2 FQGNSA. Trimming removed 5 bases from V and 8 bases from J, with 21 bases in between. The CDR3: CASSRGGAADGGYTF. CDR3 coding DNA: TGTGCCAGCAGCCGAGGGGGGGCAGCGGATGGAGGCTACACCTTC.

The J gene is TRBJ2-2, the V gene TRBV5-1; tentatively, D is TRBD2 (6 bases). V gave up 7 bases and J gave up 2 bases, with 18 bases separating them. Germline values: CDR1 SGHRS, CDR2 YFSETQ. The CDR3 is 16 amino acids. CDR3 loop: CASAYEGGINTGELFF. The CDR3 coding sequence is TGCGCCAGCGCATACGAGGGCGGGATAAACACCGGGGAGCTGTTTTTT.

This clone turned up a few times. The CDR3 sequence is CASSSLGQARREAFF. CDR3 in DNA: TGTGCCAGCAGTTCCCTAGGACAGGCAAGGCGCGAAGCTTTCTTT. V is TRBV28 and J is TRBJ1-1, with 7 bases identical to TRBD1. CDR3 length: 15 amino acids. The J segment lost 8 bases and the V segment lost 4 bases, leaving 13 bases of the junction unmatched. CDR1 and CDR2 (germline): MDHEN, SYDVKM. The full variable domain, completed using reference TRBV28 and TRBJ1-1, is DVKVTQSSRYLVKRTGEKVFLECVQDMDHENMFWYRQDPGLGLRLIYFSYDVKMKEKGDIPEGYSVSREKKERFSLILESASTNQTSMYLCASSSLGQARREAFFGQGTRLTVV.